This TCR beta chain was sequenced for a study of cytomegalovirus exposure and HLA in healthy donors (dated by TCRdb to the late 2010s). With regard to the full study: In an earlier analysis of under 750 of the donors, about 260 Gb of sequence data and 117 million unique TCR beta sequences from about 179 million T cells were reported. High-throughput TCR immunosequencing, statistical association of individual TCRs with disease status, and machine learning were combined to predict cytomegalovirus infection status. The study aimed to test whether cataloging public T cell receptors could reveal signatures of past pathogen exposure. Among roughly 370 genotyped donors of the cohort, an average of roughly 240,000 unique TCR beta nucleotide sequences were sequenced per donor, approximately 20% of them non-productive. All discovery cohort repertoires had been generated using a single sequencing platform. Besides the first cohort of hundreds of subjects, a separate validation cohort made up of about 120 different subjects was used. Several DR-DQ haplotypes were handled as single units for association and clustering because linkage in the cohort was strong. The study profiled the T cell repertoires of 500 to 800 subjects by immunosequencing and related them to cytomegalovirus serostatus. Rather than using new phenotypic data, the later analysis identified candidate immune exposures from TCR beta sequences and from how often those sequences occurred across donors. Typing coverage differed by locus: A, B, C, DRB1 and DQB1 were typed in about 620-630 donors, DQA1 in approximately 520, DPA1 in some 570, and DPB1 in just under 480. To study patterns of TCR occurrence, a later analysis re-analyzed previously published TCR beta repertoires from 550 to 800 donors and added high-resolution HLA genotyping. A later genetic analysis took genome-wide SNP genotypes for about 65% of the 666 donors and used that subset as a discovery cohort. HLA typing included class I and class II loci at four-digit resolution. Donor age, sex, ethnicity and CMV serostatus were compiled alongside the repertoire data. The genetic ancestry cluster associated with self-reported Caucasian donors included roughly 84% of the 398 genotyped donors. An early release that covered roughly 600 HLA-typed donors contained approximately 320 gigabases of sequencing data and about 84 million unique TCR sequences. In an earlier analysis of 550 to 700 of the donors, high-throughput TCR beta sequencing was used to judge whether each TCR beta V gene segment behaved as functional or pseudogenic. What the authors observed across the whole study: Three of the identified cytomegalovirus-associated TCR beta chains were confirmed in vitro to be specific for cytomegalovirus antigens. Broadly in line with IMGT annotations, most TCR beta V segments showed up in productive rearrangements about 90% or about 30% of the time in an earlier analysis of 450 to 600 of the donors. A cluster of highly shared sequence variants was judged likely to represent a technical artifact of the sequencing pipeline. A further reported finding was that TCR beta sequences accurately predicted the HLA-A and HLA-B alleles for most subjects in the first cohort. When HLA alleles, especially DR and DQ, strongly co-occurred, attributing TCR associations to individual alleles was difficult. According to a later analysis, TCR association rates differed among HLA loci, with DRB1 alleles showing the most associated TCRs and HLA-C alleles showing the fewest. Correlated functional status among segregating V segments might be attributable to linkage disequilibrium, but an unknown experimental factor could not be ruled out. A total of fewer than 200 TCR beta chains were listed by the study as associated with cytomegalovirus. In a later analysis, around 17,000 TCR beta sequences were associated with specific HLA alleles at a false discovery rate of 0.05. The cohort was sequenced for TCR beta chains only, and without alpha or paired-chain data the features that could be detected were limited. Most TCR sequences were observed very rarely across donors, whereas some public TCRs were present in many individuals. The authors suggested that the approach could potentially be generalized to other disease states and immunological phenotypes. Because counts were too low, about 15 rarely observed V segments, including chromosome 9 orphons, were left out of the earlier analysis of roughly 600 of the donors. A later analysis reported that several top co-occurrence clusters appeared linked to parvovirus B19, influenza, CMV and Epstein-Barr virus. Because HLA typing was missing for some donors at each locus, association tests included only the typed subset. Compared with equally common non-associated chains, HLA-associated TCR beta chains in a later analysis were more clonally expanded and had lower generation probabilities. Roughly uniform sequencing depth across donors was assumed in presence/absence analyses, although this assumption may not hold. The classifier was reported to diagnose cytomegalovirus status with high specificity and sensitivity in both the original and validation cohorts. A later genetic analysis associated a missense DCLRE1C variant with V-gene and J-gene trimming of TCR beta chains, and an independent cohort replicated the association. According to a later genetic analysis, donors in an Asian-associated ancestry cluster had fewer N-insertions in productive TCRs than the approximately 670-donor mean. Some IMGT-functional V segments, including TRBV6-2 and TRBV6-3, could not be told apart with the 87-base-pair reads, so those segments were excluded. The only immune exposure information available for the cohort was CMV serostatus. In a later analysis, most CMV-associated TCR beta chains were found to appear HLA-restricted, with HLA associations seemingly driven largely by CMV exposure.

Reading the germline V gene gives CDR1 SGDLS and CDR2 YYNGEE. V sheds 4 bases and J sheds 5 bases, leaving 15 bases between their ends. The CDR3 contains 14 residues, cysteine and phenylalanine counted. This entry keeps only the CDR3 DNA: 42 bases, framed from base 1. The library was prepared using the immunoSEQ multiplex PCR assay. For the multiplex PCR, a mixture combining 60 forward primers for TCR Vbeta segments and 13 reverse primers for TCR Jbeta segments was used. Amplification of the CDR3 region of rearranged TCR beta genes was performed with a multiplex PCR assay on genomic DNA. The amplified TCR beta libraries were sequenced on the Illumina HiSeq System as 87-base-pair reads. The authors processed their data as follows. A later analysis counted about 80 million unique TCR beta chains across the 700 or so repertoires, and around 9.9 million of these chains were shared by at least two donors. To remove PCR and sequencing errors, raw reads were error-corrected and collapsed into unique sequences using a nearest-neighbor algorithm that merged closely related sequences. Alignment of CDR3 sequences to IMGT reference sequences was used to assign V, D and J gene segments. Each retained sequence needed at least a six-nucleotide match to both a V gene segment and a J gene segment. Rearrangements were classified as productive when the CDR3 lacked stop codons and remained in frame with V and J, and all other rearrangements were classified as non-productive. CDR3 was defined according to IMGT convention as the region running from the second conserved V-encoded cysteine to the conserved J-encoded phenylalanine. Sequences without an unambiguous match to a single V gene segment were excluded from the earlier analysis of over 500 of the donors. In an earlier analysis of 500 to 750 of the donors, V segments were called functional above 56.7% productive rearrangements and were called segregating when the between-donor standard deviation exceeded 5%. A statistical classification framework was built for diagnosing cytomegalovirus status from the catalog of TCR beta chain sequences. In a later analysis, TCR nucleotide sequences were compared against IMGT/GENE-DB human TR gene sequences so that V and J genes could be assigned. The TCRdist pipeline was used in a later analysis to assign CDR3 sequences and most-parsimonious VDJ recombination scenarios. In a later analysis, each TCR beta chain was defined by its CDR3 amino acid sequence together with its V-gene family, and reads without a unique V-gene family were excluded. To address suspected cross-contamination and a sequencing artifact, a later analysis removed a few hundred highly shared, low-generation-probability nucleotide sequences. In a later analysis, a clonal expansion index for each public chain was calculated from normalized within-repertoire ranks of inferred template counts. A later analysis computed generation probabilities with a VDJ recombination model fitted to out-of-frame rearrangements, and checked the results against IGoR. A later analysis scored TCR-TCR, TCR-HLA and TCR-CMV co-occurrence with hypergeometric tests, applying a repertoire-size bias correction to TCR pairs. False discovery rates were estimated in a later analysis by permuting HLA or CMV assignments 20 times. A later analysis grouped co-occurring TCRs with DBSCAN, adding TCRdist sequence similarity when clustering within HLA-allele-positive subsets. Repertoires with fewer than 30,000 or more than 120,000 public chains, plus five repertoires with anomalous nucleotide sharing, were excluded from co-occurrence clustering. The table comes from immuneACCESS by way of TCRdb, which keeps in-frame sequences with V and J called. Part of the clones is missing from these tables; in studies checked, under half for an unresolved V gene and the rest for unknown reasons. V and J calls and clone size are given by that table; D and trimming were obtained from the DNA. For this sample there are 160,000 or so clones; 81% appear just once. 1.3% of the sample belongs to the ten largest clones.

The cohort consisted of 670 or so healthy bone marrow donors. Cohort members were all nominally healthy when sampled, although unrecorded immune exposures were likely present. The donor tested CMV seropositive, placing the donor among the 250 to 350 seropositive members of the cohort. A peripheral blood sample was provided by each donor, and peripheral blood mononuclear cells were used for TCR beta sequencing. Genomic DNA was extracted from the blood cell samples with the Qiagen DNeasy Blood Extraction Kit. To note about this clone: Its antigen remains undetermined. Nothing much larger sits one base from this clone, and base qualities are not available.

The receptor chain draws on TRBV9 and TRBJ1-1; tentative D gene TRBD1, with 6 bases matching. The origin of this receptor is a middle-aged man in good health and CMV-seropositive. Sequencing used PBMCs. The CDR3 loop reads CASSPEDRGTEAFF. The DNA sequence is as follows: TGTGCCAGCAGCCCTGAGGACAGAGGGACTGAAGCTTTCTTT. The variable domain in full, with residues beyond the CDR3 obtained from the reference TRBV9 and TRBJ1-1 genes, is DSGVTQTPKHLITATGQRVTLRCSPRSGDLSVYWYQQSLDQGLQFLIQYYNGEERAKGNILERFSAQQFPDLHSELNLSSLELGDSALYFCASSPEDRGTEAFFGQGTRLTVV.